The 29 T cell receptor beta chains below all came from one sample that was sequenced in a study of blood T cell repertoires in COVID-19. Profiled with immunoSEQ multiplex PCR; TCRdb holds only in-frame clones, not every one. This table holds fewer than 120,000 clones, about 85% found once. The material sequenced was peripheral blood. The receptors were gathered from a human donor in a cohort sampled during active COVID-19.

The chain's CDR3 is CATSRQGVDTIYF. In DNA, the CDR3 is TGTGCCACCTCCCGACAGGGCGTAGACACCATATATTTT. The J gene is TRBJ1-3, the V gene TRBV6-5, with 7 positions matching TRBD1. The CDR3 spans 13 residues. The ends lost 10 bases at V and 8 bases at J; junction bases unmatched: 11. Germline V gene lookup returns CDR1 MNHEY and CDR2 SVGAGI.

This chain links TRBV28 with TRBJ2-7; TRBD2 matches at 14 bases. The CDR3 is made up of 18 amino acids. Germline loops: CDR1 MDHEN, CDR2 SYDVKM. The junction had 11 bases not matched to a gene; V was cut back by 2 bases and J by 5 bases. CDR3 protein: CASSLMRRLAGGGHEQYF. The CDR3 coding sequence is TGTGCCAGCAGTTTAATGAGGCGACTAGCGGGAGGGGGCCACGAGCAGTACTTC.

DNA for the CDR3: TGTGCCAGCAGTTACGGGGCAGGGCCCAATAGCAATCAGCCCCAGCATTTT. Translated, it gives CASSYGAGPNSNQPQHF. The chain recombines TRBV6-2 or TRBV6-3 with TRBJ1-5; D might be TRBD1 (5 bases). CDR3 length: 17 residues. V gave up 2 bases and J gave up 0 bases, with 14 bases separating them. Looked up from germline, CDR1 is MNHEY and CDR2 is SVGEGT.

V gene TRBV9 combines with J gene TRBJ1-2, with TRBD1 matching over 10 bases. The CDR3 runs to 15 residues. The junction had 3 bases not matched to a gene; V was cut back by 0 bases and J by 4 bases. Germline V gene sequence: CDR1 SGDLS, CDR2 YYNGEE. The chain's CDR3 is CASSVGQGAFYGYTF. The CDR3, as DNA: TGTGCCAGCAGCGTAGGACAGGGGGCATTCTATGGCTACACCTTC.

This rearrangement joins TRBV18 to TRBJ1-1, with 9 bases matching TRBD1. Germline V gives CDR1 KGHSH, CDR2 LQKENI. The J segment lost 4 bases and the V segment lost 3 bases, leaving 15 bases of the junction unmatched. CDR3 length: 18 amino acids. The CDR3 loop reads CASSPRQGGEKTGTEAFF. CDR3 in DNA: TGTGCCAGCTCACCGCGACAGGGGGGGGAAAAGACGGGCACTGAAGCTTTCTTT.

This clone was observed a single time. The chain links TRBV5-1 to TRBJ2-2, with 9 bases fitting TRBD1. CDR3 size: 16 residues. Per germline, CDR1 SGHRS and CDR2 YFSETQ. The ends lost 5 bases at V and 3 bases at J; junction bases unmatched: 8. The CDR3, as DNA: TGCGCCAGCAGACGAACAGGGGGCATATACACCGGGGAGCTGTTTTTT. Its translation: CASRRTGGIYTGELFF.

The chain is built from TRBV5-8 and TRBJ2-5, with D tentatively TRBD1 (5 bases). V shed 4 bases and J shed 5 bases, with 18 bases lying between them. This CDR3 is built from 15 residues. From germline, CDR1 is SGHTS and CDR2 YDEGEE. CDR3: CASSQAQGEGETQYF. The DNA of the CDR3 is TGTGCCAGCAGCCAGGCGCAGGGTGAAGGGGAGACCCAGTACTTC.

As regards this clone: The sample carries other DNA sequences with the same CDR3. This chain uses TRBV5-1 with TRBJ2-7; 8 bases are shared with TRBD1. After removal of 4 bases from V and 1 base from J, the junction contained 4 bases not matched to a gene. Germline CDR1 SGHRS, CDR2 YFSETQ. This CDR3 region has 14 residues. The CDR3 reads CASSPGQGSYEQYF. For the CDR3, the DNA is TGCGCCAGCAGCCCAGGACAGGGATCCTACGAGCAGTACTTC.

The gene calls are TRBV4-2 and TRBJ2-7; D not resolved. This CDR3 region has 17 residues. Germline V CDR1 and CDR2: LGHNA, YNFKEQ. Trimming left V 0 bases short and J 2 bases short, with 17 bases between. This CDR3 reads CASSQEVGFPRTYEQYF. CDR3 in DNA: TGTGCCAGCAGCCAAGAGGTCGGGTTCCCGCGGACCTACGAGCAGTACTTC.

This clone appeared a single time. This chain links TRBV21-1 with TRBJ2-5; the table's D call, TRBD1, has no DNA check behind it. TRBV21-1 is flagged as a pseudogene. The CDR3 is made up of 19 amino acids. The DNA for the CDR3 is TGTGCCAGCAGCAAAGGCAGACCTCACAGGGTCTGGGGTTCGGAGACCCAGTACTTC. Translating gives CASSKGRPHRVWGSETQYF.

The rearrangement links TRBV11-1 to TRBJ2-7; 9 nucleotides align to TRBD1. The CDR3 extends over 13 amino acids. Germline values: CDR1 SGHAT, CDR2 FQDESV (reference sequence). The V gene end was trimmed by 3 bases and the J gene end by 5 bases; junction bases not matched to a gene: 2. CDR3 in amino acids: CASSFGQGNEQYF. Here the CDR3 DNA reads TGTGCCAGCAGCTTCGGACAGGGGAACGAGCAGTACTTC. The whole variable domain, remainder taken from reference TRBV11-1 and TRBJ2-7, is EAEVAQSPRYKITEKSQAVAFWCDPISGHATLYWYRQILGQGPELLVQFQDESVVDDSQLPKDRFSAERLKGVDSTLKIQPAELGDSAMYLCASSFGQGNEQYFGPGTRLTVT.

The chain has TRBV6-1 and TRBJ2-7; 13 positions match TRBD2. Germline assignment: CDR1 MNHNS and CDR2 SASEGT. There are 17 residues in the CDR3. Losses at the gene ends were 3 bases for V and 3 bases for J; bases not matched to a gene: 8. DNA of the CDR3: TGTGCCAGCAGTGACTACGGGACTAGCGGGGATGTCTACGAGCAGTACTTC. Its protein product is CASSDYGTSGDVYEQYF.

The CDR3: CASSPTDRDVHNEQFF. DNA for the CDR3: TGTGCCAGCAGCCCAACCGACAGGGACGTCCACAATGAGCAGTTCTTC. The rearrangement uses TRBV4-2 and TRBJ2-1; 7 nucleotides match TRBD1. Germline CDR1 LGHNA, CDR2 YNFKEQ. CDR3 length: 16 amino acids. Trimming at V came to 4 bases and at J to 5 bases, leaving 11 bases not matched to a gene.

J is TRBJ2-2 and V is TRBV7-6, with D tentatively TRBD2 (6 bases). The CDR3 extends over 14 amino acids. Deletions cut 5 bases from V and 6 bases from J, with 13 bases between. Per germline, CDR1 SGHVS and CDR2 FNYEAQ. CDR3 residues: CASSPGGTPGELFF. CDR3 nucleotides: TGTGCCAGCAGCCCTGGCGGGACGCCCGGGGAGCTGTTTTTT.

J is TRBJ2-7 and V is TRBV28; weak D call: TRBD1 (6 bases). Per germline, CDR1 MDHEN and CDR2 SYDVKM. V lost 2 bases and J lost 4, with 12 bases in between. The CDR3 totals 14 residues. As DNA, the CDR3 is TGTGCCAGCAGTTTAGCTGGGGGCGGGTACGAGCAGTACTTC. This codes for CASSLAGGGYEQYF.

CDR3 loop: CASSPGQADNSPLHF. The CDR3, as DNA: TGTGCCAGCTCACCCGGACAGGCCGATAATTCACCCCTCCACTTT. V gene TRBV18 combines with J gene TRBJ1-6, with TRBD1 matching 7 bases. V lost 3 bases, J lost 5 bases, and 4 bases stayed unmatched. The CDR3 has 15 amino acids. The germline CDR1 and CDR2 sequences are KGHSH and LQKENI.

The V call is TRBV5-6, the J call TRBJ1-4, with 11 bases matching TRBD1. Trimming at V came to 0 bases and at J to 7 bases, leaving 5 bases not matched to a gene. CDR1 is SGHDT, CDR2 YYEEEE, per germline. The CDR3 length is 16 residues. The CDR3 here is CASSLASGTGGEKLFF. The CDR3 DNA is TGTGCCAGCAGCTTGGCCTCCGGGACAGGGGGTGAAAAACTGTTTTTT.

V usage is TRBV5-6 and J usage is TRBJ2-3; 7 positions match TRBD2. Germline-derived CDR1 and CDR2 are SGHDT and YYEEEE. V lost 4 bases and J lost 0; bases outside the gene matches: 5. This CDR3 has 15 residues. The CDR3 bases are TGTGCCAGCAGCGTTAAGCGGGGCAGCACAGATACGCAGTATTTT. Its translation is CASSVKRGSTDTQYF.

The V call is TRBV6-6, the J call TRBJ2-5, with D unclear. The CDR3 totals 11 residues. CDR1 and CDR2 (germline): MNHNY, SVGAGI (reference sequence). V lost 7 bases, J lost 4 bases, and 7 bases lay in between. CDR3 in amino acids: CASTERETQYF. The CDR3 nucleotides are TGTGCCAGCACTGAGCGAGAGACCCAGTACTTC.

CDR3 residues: CASSIAGTETYEQYF. DNA for the CDR3: TGTGCCAGTAGTATAGCCGGGACAGAGACCTACGAGCAGTACTTC. The chain couples TRBV19 to TRBJ2-7; 7 bases are a match to TRBD1. The CDR3 is 15 amino acids. V shed 1 base and J 2 bases; nucleotides not matched to a gene: 5. Looked up from germline, CDR1 is LNHDA and CDR2 is SQIVND (reference sequence).

The rearrangement uses TRBV7-9 and TRBJ2-7; the match to TRBD2 covers 7 bases. The CDR3 length is 17 residues. The V gene end was trimmed by 6 bases and the J gene end by 3 bases; junction bases not matched to a gene: 17. The germline V gene has CDR1 SEHNR and CDR2 FQNEAQ (reference sequence). CDR3 region: CASSHLSRAGDDYEQYF. The CDR3 DNA is TGTGCCAGCAGTCATCTCTCGAGGGCGGGAGATGACTACGAGCAGTACTTC.

The chain carries TRBV3-1 (or the pseudogene TRBV3-2) and TRBJ2-7; no reliable D call. Germline values: CDR1 LGHDT, CDR2 YNNKEL (reference sequence). Trimming shortened V by 2 bases and J by 2 bases, and 16 bases separated the two germline ends. The CDR3 contains 16 residues. In nucleotides, the CDR3 is TGTGCCAGCAGCCAACCCTTAACGGGTGCGACCTACGAGCAGTACTTC. This translates into CASSQPLTGATYEQYF.

This chain links TRBV7-2 with TRBJ2-1; TRBD1 is a possible D gene (5 bases). This CDR3 has 14 residues. CDR1 and CDR2 from the germline V gene are SGHTA and FQGNSA. The V and J ends lost 2 bases and 6 bases respectively, with 11 bases between them. CDR3 nucleotides: TGTGCCAGCAGCTTAACAGGATCGAGCAATGAGCAGTTCTTC. It is translated as CASSLTGSSNEQFF.

This chain's CDR3 is CASSQDGSNQPQHF. CDR3 in DNA: TGTGCCAGCAGCCAAGACGGGAGTAATCAGCCCCAGCATTTT. The chain couples TRBV7-9 to TRBJ1-5, with D unclear. The CDR3 sequence is 14 residues long. The V end lost 5 bases, the J end lost 4 bases, and 12 bases lay between the germline ends. CDR1 SEHNR and CDR2 FQNEAQ come from the germline V gene (reference sequence).

The CDR3 nucleotides read TGTGCCAGCAGTTCCTTTACAGGGAGTGGCTACACCTTC. This translates into CASSSFTGSGYTF. The V and J genes are TRBV6-2 or TRBV6-3 and TRBJ1-2, with a possible D match to TRBD1 (6 bases). There are 13 residues in the CDR3. Germline values: CDR1 MNHEY, CDR2 SVGEGT. Trimming stripped 4 bases from V and 7 bases from J, with 13 bases between.

This sequence joins TRBV13 and TRBJ1-1; D remains unclear. The CDR3 has 12 amino acids. V was clipped by 6 bases and J by 2 bases, with 7 bases between them. Germline CDR1 reads PRHDT; CDR2 reads FYEKMQ (reference sequence). This chain's CDR3 is CASREINTEAFF. CDR3 nucleotide sequence: TGTGCCAGCAGGGAGATAAACACTGAAGCTTTCTTT.

V gene TRBV19 combines with J gene TRBJ1-2; TRBD1 aligns across 7 bases. This CDR3 has 17 residues. Germline V lookup: CDR1 LNHDA, CDR2 SQIVND (reference sequence). V shed 4 bases, J shed 3 bases, and the junction held 14 bases outside the gene matches. The CDR3 DNA reads as TGTGCCAGTAGTAGGATGTCTCAGGGGGGTACTCACTATGGCTACACCTTC. This translates into CASSRMSQGGTHYGYTF.

This chain uses TRBV11-1 with TRBJ1-5; D unresolved. The CDR3 runs 15 residues. Per germline, CDR1 SGHAT and CDR2 FQDESV (reference sequence). V lost 5 bases and J 1 base, leaving 12 bases between the germline ends. The CDR3 nucleotides read TGTGCCAGCAGCCCCATGTCAGGAAGCAATCAGCCCCAGCATTTT. It specifies CASSPMSGSNQPQHF.

The chain carries TRBV6-2 or TRBV6-3 and TRBJ2-1, with a weak D call TRBD2 (5 bases). The germline V and J ends were trimmed by 5 bases and 2 bases, with 7 bases remaining between them. This CDR3 comprises 13 residues. Germline V gene sequence: CDR1 MNHEY, CDR2 SVGEGT. The CDR3 nucleotides read TGTGCCAGCAGTGCCGGGACCTACAATGAGCAGTTCTTC. Amino acids: CASSAGTYNEQFF.